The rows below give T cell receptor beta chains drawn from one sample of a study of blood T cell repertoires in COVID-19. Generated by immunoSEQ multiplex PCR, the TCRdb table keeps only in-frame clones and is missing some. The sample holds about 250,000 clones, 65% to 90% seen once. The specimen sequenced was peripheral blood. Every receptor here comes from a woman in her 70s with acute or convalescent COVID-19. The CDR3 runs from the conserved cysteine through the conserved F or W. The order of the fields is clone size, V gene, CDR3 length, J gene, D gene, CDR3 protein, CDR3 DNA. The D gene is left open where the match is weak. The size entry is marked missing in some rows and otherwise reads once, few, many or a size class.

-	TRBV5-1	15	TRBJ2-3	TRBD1	CASSADRGKTDTQYF	TGCGCCAGCAGCGCGGACAGGGGGAAGACAGATACGCAGTATTTT
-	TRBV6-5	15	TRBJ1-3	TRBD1	CASSSRQGLGNTIYF	TGTGCCAGCAGTTCCCGACAGGGCCTAGGAAACACCATATATTTT
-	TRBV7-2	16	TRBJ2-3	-	CASSHLQGWDPDTQYF	TGTGCCAGCAGCCATTTACAGGGTTGGGACCCAGATACGCAGTATTTT
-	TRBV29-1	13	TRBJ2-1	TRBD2	CSVTSGGANEQFF	TGCAGCGTCACTAGCGGGGGGGCCAATGAGCAGTTCTTC
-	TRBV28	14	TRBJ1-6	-	CASSPGGGDSPLHF	TGTGCCAGCAGTCCGGGAGGTGGGGATTCACCCCTCCACTTT
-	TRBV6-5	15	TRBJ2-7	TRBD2	CASTPLAGRSYEQYF	TGTGCCAGCACTCCACTAGCGGGGCGATCCTACGAGCAGTACTTC
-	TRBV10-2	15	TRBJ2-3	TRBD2	CASSEPTGGTDTQYF	TGCGCCAGCAGTGAGCCGACGGGAGGAACAGATACGCAGTATTTT
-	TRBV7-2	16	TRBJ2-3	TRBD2	CASSLTLAGGAGTQYF	TGTGCCAGCAGCCTTACCCTAGCGGGGGGGGCGGGTACGCAGTATTTT
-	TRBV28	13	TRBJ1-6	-	CASSLAENSPLHF	TGTGCCAGCAGTTTAGCGGAGAATTCACCCCTCCACTTT
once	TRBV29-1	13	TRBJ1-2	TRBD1	CSVPGQDNYGYTF	TGCAGCGTTCCGGGACAGGATAACTATGGCTACACCTTC
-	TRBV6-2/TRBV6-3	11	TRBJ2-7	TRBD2	CASSRGGMEYF	TGTGCCAGCAGCCGGGGGGGGATGGAGTACTTC
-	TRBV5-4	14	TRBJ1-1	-	CASSRQISNTEAFF	TGTGCCAGCAGCCGACAGATCTCGAACACTGAAGCTTTCTTT
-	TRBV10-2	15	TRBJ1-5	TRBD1	CASSEGGRGVQPQHF	TGCGCCAGCAGTGAGGGTGGCAGGGGGGTGCAGCCCCAGCATTTT
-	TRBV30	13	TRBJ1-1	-	CAGYRDMNTEAFF	TGTGCCGGCTACAGGGATATGAACACTGAAGCTTTCTTT
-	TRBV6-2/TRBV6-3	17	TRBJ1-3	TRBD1	CASSRTGRHYSGNTIYF	TGTGCCAGCAGTCGGACAGGTCGACACTACTCTGGAAACACCATATATTTT
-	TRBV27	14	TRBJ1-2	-	CASRQTGSNYGYTF	TGTGCCAGCAGACAGACAGGTTCTAACTATGGCTACACCTTC
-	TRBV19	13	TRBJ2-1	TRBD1	CASRDRGGNEQFF	TGTGCCAGCCGGGACAGGGGCGGGAATGAGCAGTTCTTC
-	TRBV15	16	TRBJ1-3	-	CATSREARLSRNTIYF	TGTGCCACCAGCAGAGAGGCTCGCCTCTCCAGAAACACCATATATTTT
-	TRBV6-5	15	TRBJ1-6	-	CASTPRQDYNSPLHF	TGTGCCAGCACTCCAAGACAGGACTATAATTCACCCCTCCACTTT
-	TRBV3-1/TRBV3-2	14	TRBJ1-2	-	CASSQDGGGYGYTF	TGTGCCAGCAGCCAAGATGGGGGCGGGTATGGCTACACCTTC
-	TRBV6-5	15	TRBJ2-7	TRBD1	CASSTGGADLGEQYF	TGTGCCAGCAGTACAGGGGGCGCGGATCTCGGCGAGCAGTACTTC
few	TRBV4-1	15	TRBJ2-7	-	CASSQAASRAHEQYF	TGCGCCAGCAGCCAAGCAGCGTCCAGGGCTCACGAGCAGTACTTC
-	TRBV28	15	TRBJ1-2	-	CASSLLPGGGYGYTF	TGTGCCAGCAGTTTGCTCCCGGGGGGAGGCTATGGCTACACCTTC
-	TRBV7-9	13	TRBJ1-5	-	CASSFSVDQPQHF	TGTGCCAGCAGCTTCTCGGTTGATCAGCCCCAGCATTTT
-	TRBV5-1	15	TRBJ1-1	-	CASSPQQGGDTEAFF	TGCGCCAGCAGCCCGCAACAGGGCGGTGACACTGAAGCTTTCTTT
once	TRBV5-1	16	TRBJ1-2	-	CASSLAPGSLNYGYTF	TGCGCCAGCAGCTTGGCCCCGGGGAGTCTTAACTATGGCTACACCTTC
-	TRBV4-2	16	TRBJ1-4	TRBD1	CASSLLGQATNEKLFF	TGTGCCAGCAGCCTCCTCGGACAGGCAACTAATGAAAAACTGTTTTTT
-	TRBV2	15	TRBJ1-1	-	CASSGGPGSGTEAFF	TGTGCCAGCAGTGGGGGCCCAGGGAGCGGGACTGAAGCTTTCTTT
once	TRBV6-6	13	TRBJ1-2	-	CASSYRTGEGYTF	TGTGCCAGCAGTTATAGAACAGGTGAAGGCTACACCTTC
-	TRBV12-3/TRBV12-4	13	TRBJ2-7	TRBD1	CASRRTGGTEQYF	TGTGCCAGCAGGAGGACAGGGGGGACCGAGCAGTACTTC
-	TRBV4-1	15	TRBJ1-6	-	CASSQGRDYNSPLHF	TGCGCCAGCAGCCAAGGGCGGGACTATAATTCACCCCTCCACTTT